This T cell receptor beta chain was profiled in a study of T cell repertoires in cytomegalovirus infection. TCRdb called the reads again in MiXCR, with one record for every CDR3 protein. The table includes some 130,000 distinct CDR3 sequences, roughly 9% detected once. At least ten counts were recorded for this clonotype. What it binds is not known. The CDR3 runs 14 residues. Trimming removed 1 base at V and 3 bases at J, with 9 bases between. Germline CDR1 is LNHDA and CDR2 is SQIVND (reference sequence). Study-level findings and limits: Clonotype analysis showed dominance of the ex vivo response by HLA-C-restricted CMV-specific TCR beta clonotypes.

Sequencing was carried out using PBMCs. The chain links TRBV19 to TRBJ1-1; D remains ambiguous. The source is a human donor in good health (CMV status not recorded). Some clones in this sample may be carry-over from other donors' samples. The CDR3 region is CASSIGDPDTEAFF. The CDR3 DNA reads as TGTGCCAGTAGTATAGGAGACCCAGACACTGAAGCTTTCTTT.